The clone carrying this T cell receptor beta chain was observed a handful of times. As yet, its antigen is unknown. This record comes from a study of blood T cells in healthy people across ages. Study details: Per two T cells, about one barcoded beta molecule was captured through template switching. Study outcomes and limitations: Comparison with aged donors showed that long-lived donors had more naive CD4+ cells and higher diversity.

Every donor contributed roughly 10 milliliters of peripheral blood by blood draw. Isolation recovered at least 6.5 million PBMCs from every sample. CDR1 and CDR2 from the germline V gene are GTSNPN and SVGIG (reference sequence). With V trimmed by 1 base and J by 4 bases, 12 bases remained unmatched. The CDR3 runs 16 residues. Using a J-beta primer mix together with a sample-barcoded 5' primer, a second PCR was run for roughly 7 to 11 cycles. TCRdb reprocessed the 5' RACE reads with MiXCR, giving one entry per CDR3 protein. In the table there are 600,000 or so distinct CDR3 sequences, 25% to 35% of which are singletons.

Material: blood. The rearrangement joins TRBV30 to TRBJ2-7, with 8 bases identical to TRBD2. The TCR sequence derives from an elderly woman in good health. CDR3 sequence reads: CAWSAVVAGGLYEQYF. In DNA form, the CDR3 reads TGTGCCTGGAGTGCCGTAGTGGCGGGGGGACTTTACGAGCAGTACTTC.